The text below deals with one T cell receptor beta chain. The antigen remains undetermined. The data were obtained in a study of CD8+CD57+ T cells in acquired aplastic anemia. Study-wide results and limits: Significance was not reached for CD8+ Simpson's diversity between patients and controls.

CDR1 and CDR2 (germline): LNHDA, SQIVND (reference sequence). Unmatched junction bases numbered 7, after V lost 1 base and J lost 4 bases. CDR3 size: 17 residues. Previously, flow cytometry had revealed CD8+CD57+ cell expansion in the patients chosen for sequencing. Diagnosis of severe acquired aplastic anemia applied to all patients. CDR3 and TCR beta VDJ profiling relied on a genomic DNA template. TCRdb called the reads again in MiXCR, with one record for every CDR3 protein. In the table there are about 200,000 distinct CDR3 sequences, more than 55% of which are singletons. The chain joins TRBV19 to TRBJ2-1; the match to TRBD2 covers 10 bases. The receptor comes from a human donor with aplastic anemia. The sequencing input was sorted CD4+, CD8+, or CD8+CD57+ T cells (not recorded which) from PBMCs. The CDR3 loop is CASSIGSGRAGYNEQFF. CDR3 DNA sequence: TGTGCCAGTAGTATAGGAAGCGGGAGGGCGGGATACAATGAGCAGTTCTTC.